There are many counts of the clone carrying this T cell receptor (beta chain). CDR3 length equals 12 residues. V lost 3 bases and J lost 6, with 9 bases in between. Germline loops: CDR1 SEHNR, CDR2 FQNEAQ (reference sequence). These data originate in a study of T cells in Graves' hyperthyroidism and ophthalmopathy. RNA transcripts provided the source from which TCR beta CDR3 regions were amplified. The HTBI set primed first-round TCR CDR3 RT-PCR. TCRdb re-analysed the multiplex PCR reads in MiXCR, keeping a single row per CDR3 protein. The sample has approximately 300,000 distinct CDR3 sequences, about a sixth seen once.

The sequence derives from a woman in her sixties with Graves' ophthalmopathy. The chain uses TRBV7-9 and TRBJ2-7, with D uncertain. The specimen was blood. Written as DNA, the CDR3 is TGTGCCAGCAGCTTGATAAGTCCCGAGCAGTACTTC. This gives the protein CASSLISPEQYF.